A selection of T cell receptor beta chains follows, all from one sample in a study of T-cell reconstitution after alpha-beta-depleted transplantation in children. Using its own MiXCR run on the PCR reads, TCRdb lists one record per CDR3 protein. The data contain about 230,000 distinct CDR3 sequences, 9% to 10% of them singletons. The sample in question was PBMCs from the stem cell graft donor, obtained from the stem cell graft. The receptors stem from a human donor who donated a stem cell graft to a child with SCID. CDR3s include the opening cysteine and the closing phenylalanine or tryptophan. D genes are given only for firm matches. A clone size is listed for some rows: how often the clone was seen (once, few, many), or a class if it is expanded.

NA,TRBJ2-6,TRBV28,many,TGTGCCAGCAGCCGGGACCTTCGTGGTTCTGGGGCCAACGTCCTGACTTTC,CASSRDLRGSGANVLTF
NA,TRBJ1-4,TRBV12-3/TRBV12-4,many,TGTGCCAGCAAACGGGACGGACCTAATGAAAAACTGTTTTTT,CASKRDGPNEKLFF
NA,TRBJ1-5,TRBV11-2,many,TGTGCCAGCAGCTTATCCCCCAGGGGTGGTCAGCCCCAGCATTTT,CASSLSPRGGQPQHF
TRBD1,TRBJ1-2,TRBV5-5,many,TGTGCCAGCAGCTTGGAGGGACAGGGGAACTATGGCTACACCTTC,CASSLEGQGNYGYTF
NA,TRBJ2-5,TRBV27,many,TGTGCCAGCAGTTTCGCAGGGTTGGGAGAGACCCAGTACTTC,CASSFAGLGETQYF
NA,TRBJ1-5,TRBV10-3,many,TGTGCCATCAGTGGAGAAGGAGCCAATCAGCCCCAGCATTTT,CAISGEGANQPQHF
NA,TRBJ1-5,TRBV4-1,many,TGCGCCAGCAGCCAAGAGGGGGTGGGGCCATGGGGTTTCTTGAGGAGCAATCAGCCCCAGCATTTT,CASSQEGVGPWGFLRSNQPQHF
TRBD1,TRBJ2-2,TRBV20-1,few,TGCAGTGCTACGACAGGGGGCGCCGGCACCGGGGAGCTGTTTTTT,CSATTGGAGTGELFF
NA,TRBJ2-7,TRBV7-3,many,TGTGCCATCCGCGGAGGGAGCTCCTACGAGCAGTACTTC,CAIRGGSSYEQYF
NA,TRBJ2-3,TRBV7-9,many,TGTGCCAGCAGGCGCTTCACCGGGGAGGAAGATACGCAGTATTTT,CASRRFTGEEDTQYF
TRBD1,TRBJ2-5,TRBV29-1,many,TGCAGCGTTAGGGACAGGGGCCAAGAGACCCAGTACTTC,CSVRDRGQETQYF
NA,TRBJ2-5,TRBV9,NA,TGTGCCAGCAGCGGGGGTCCCCCGCTCCAAGAGACCCAGTACTTC,CASSGGPPLQETQYF
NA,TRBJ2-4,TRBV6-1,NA,TGTGCCAGTATACCGGGCCAGGGAACTTTAGCCAAAAACATTCAGTACTTC,CASIPGQGTLAKNIQYF
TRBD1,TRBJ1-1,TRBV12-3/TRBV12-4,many,TGTGCCAGCAGTTTAAACACAGGGGGGAACACTGAAGCTTTCTTT,CASSLNTGGNTEAFF
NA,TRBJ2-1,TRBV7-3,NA,TGTGCCAGCAGCCCCTGGCCCTTGGGGGACAATGAGCAGTTCTTC,CASSPWPLGDNEQFF
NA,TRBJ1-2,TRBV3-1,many,TGTGCCAGCAGCCAAGGCAGCACATATGGCTACACCTTC,CASSQGSTYGYTF
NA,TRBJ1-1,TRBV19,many,TGTGCCAGTAGTATAGCCCCGGCCTGGAACACTGAAGCTTTCTTT,CASSIAPAWNTEAFF
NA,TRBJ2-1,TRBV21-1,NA,TGTGCCAGCAGCAAAGGGAGGACAGGGGCGGGGAATGAGCAGTTCTTC,CASSKGRTGAGNEQFF
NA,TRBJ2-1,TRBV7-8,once,TGTGCCAGCAGCTTATTCCGGGAATACGATGAGCAGTTCTTC,CASSLFREYDEQFF
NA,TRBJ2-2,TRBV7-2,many,TGTGCCAGCAGCTTAGTTGGTAGAAGATACACCGGGGAGCTGTTTTTT,CASSLVGRRYTGELFF
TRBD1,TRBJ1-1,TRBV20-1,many,TGCGTGACTCCGGGACAGGGGGACCCCGAGAGATTGAACACTGAAGCTTTCTTT,CVTPGQGDPERLNTEAFF
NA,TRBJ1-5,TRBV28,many,TGTGCCTACTCGTGGGGCGTGGGTCAGCCCCAGCATTTT,CAYSWGVGQPQHF
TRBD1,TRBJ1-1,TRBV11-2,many,TGTGCCAGCAGCTTCGGGACAGAGTACACTGAAGCTTTCTTT,CASSFGTEYTEAFF
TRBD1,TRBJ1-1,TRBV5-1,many,TGCGCCAGCAGCTCCGGACAGGTGGACACTGAAGCTTTCTTT,CASSSGQVDTEAFF
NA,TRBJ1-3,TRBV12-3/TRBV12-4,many,TGTGCCAGCAGTTTCGGGACGGCCCTAAACACCATATATTTT,CASSFGTALNTIYF
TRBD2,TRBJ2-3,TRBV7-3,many,TGTGCCAGCAGCTTAATCCCTAGCGGGGGACCAGATACGCAGTATTTT,CASSLIPSGGPDTQYF
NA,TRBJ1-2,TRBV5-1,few,TGCGCCAGCAGCCCCGACGGGGGGAATAACTATGGCTACACCTTC,CASSPDGGNNYGYTF
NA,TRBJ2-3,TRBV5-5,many,TGTGCCAGCAGCTTTTACACAGATACGCAGTATTTT,CASSFYTDTQYF
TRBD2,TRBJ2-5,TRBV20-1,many,TGCAGTGCTACTAGCGGGGGGGAGGAGACCCAGTACTTC,CSATSGGEETQYF
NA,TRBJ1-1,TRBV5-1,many,TGCGCCAGCAGCTTGGTGGGGGCGCAAGGTGAAGCTTTCTTT,CASSLVGAQGEAFF
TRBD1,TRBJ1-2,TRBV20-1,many,TGCAGTGCTGGAGACAGGGGCGACGGGGCTGTATATGGCTACACCTTC,CSAGDRGDGAVYGYTF
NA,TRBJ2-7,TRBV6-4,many,TGTGCCAGCAGTGACCCGCAATCCTACGAGCAGTACTTC,CASSDPQSYEQYF
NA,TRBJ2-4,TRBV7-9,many,TGTGCCAGCAGCCCCCCGAGCTTAGCCAAAAACATTCAGTACTTC,CASSPPSLAKNIQYF
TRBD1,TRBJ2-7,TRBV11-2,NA,TGTGCCAGCAGCCCGCGAGGACAGGGGGCGAACGAGCAGTACTTC,CASSPRGQGANEQYF
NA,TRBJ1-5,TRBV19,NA,TGTGCCAGTAGTCAAAATATGGGGGTTTATCAGCCCCAGCATTTT,CASSQNMGVYQPQHF